What follows are 32 T cell receptor beta chains derived from one specimen sequenced in a study of control samples from healthy donors and cancer patients. Profiled with immunoSEQ multiplex PCR; TCRdb holds only in-frame clones, not every one. The sample consists of about 160,000 clones, about 94% of them appearing once. Sample: blood. These receptors were collected from a woman in her thirties or forties in good health.

The chain is built from TRBV6-1 and TRBJ1-2; D possibly corresponds to TRBD1 (6 bases). V was shortened by 4 bases and J by 4 bases, with 25 bases between the two germline ends. CDR1 and CDR2 from the germline V gene are MNHNS and SASEGT. The CDR3 sequence is 18 residues long. This chain's CDR3 is CASSVFRRGTSEFYGYTF. The CDR3 nucleotides are TGTGCCAGCAGTGTTTTTAGGAGGGGGACTTCGGAATTCTATGGCTACACCTTC.

This chain joins TRBV7-2 and TRBJ2-1; the match to TRBD2 covers 8 bases. The CDR3 runs to 16 residues. Germline-derived CDR1 and CDR2 are SGHTA and FQGNSA. V was clipped by 2 bases and J by 2 bases; unmatched bases: 5. The CDR3 sequence: CASSLSPSGPYNEQFF. The CDR3 nucleotides read TGTGCCAGCAGCTTAAGTCCTAGCGGGCCCTACAATGAGCAGTTCTTC.

The chain recombines TRBV3-1 (or the pseudogene TRBV3-2) with TRBJ1-1; D may be TRBD1 (5 bases). The CDR3 contains 14 residues. CDR1 is LGHDT, CDR2 YNNKEL, per germline (reference sequence). V dropped 0 bases and J dropped 1 base, with 6 bases sitting between them. CDR3 bases: TGTGCCAGCAGCCAAGACAGGGAGAACACTGAAGCTTTCTTT. As protein: CASSQDRENTEAFF.

This chain joins TRBV15 and TRBJ2-7, with D possibly called TRBD1 or TRBD2 (5 bases each). The CDR3 totals 15 residues. CDR1 and CDR2 (germline): LNHNV, YYDKDF (reference sequence). Trimming cost V 1 base and J 3 bases, with 13 bases left between them. CDR3 bases: TGTGCCACCAGCAGAGCGGGCTCTGGGGGCTACGAGCAGTACTTC. Its protein product is CATSRAGSGGYEQYF.

This sequence joins TRBV7-2 and TRBJ2-3; no clear D. This CDR3 spans 15 amino acids. Germline V gene lookup returns CDR1 SGHTA and CDR2 FQGNSA. V was pared by 5 bases and J by 0 bases, with 12 bases between. CDR3 sequence: CASSPWRSSTDTQYF. The CDR3 nucleotides read TGTGCCAGCAGCCCATGGAGATCTAGCACAGATACGCAGTATTTT.

This chain connects TRBV5-1 to TRBJ1-1; no definite D call. The CDR3 is 16 amino acids. The germline gives CDR1 SGHRS, CDR2 YFSETQ. With 2 bases removed from V and 4 bases from J, the gap between germline ends came to 18 bases. CDR3 residues: CASSFVFDLKATEAFF. DNA of the CDR3: TGCGCCAGCAGCTTCGTTTTCGATCTAAAAGCCACTGAAGCTTTCTTT.

The CDR3 DNA reads as TGTGCCAGCCTGCGGGGGGGGCGGCAAGGCACTGAAGCTTTCTTT. Its translation is CASLRGGRQGTEAFF. This chain joins TRBV2 and TRBJ1-1, with a weak D call TRBD1 (6 bases). Trimming stripped 8 bases from V and 4 bases from J, with 20 bases between. This CDR3 contains 15 residues. Germline-derived CDR1 and CDR2 are SNHLY and FYNNEI. The full variable domain, completed using reference TRBV2 and TRBJ1-1, is EPEVTQTPSHQVTQMGQEVILRCVPISNHLYFYWYRQILGQKVEFLVSFYNNEISEKSEIFDDQFSVERPDGSNFTLKIRSTKLEDSAMYFCASLRGGRQGTEAFFGQGTRLTVV.

This chain joins TRBV7-9 and TRBJ1-3; D gene unclear. The V end was cut by 0 bases, the J end by 4 bases, with 10 bases between. Germline assignment: CDR1 SEHNR and CDR2 FQNEAQ (reference sequence). There are 15 residues in the CDR3. The CDR3 reads CASSLAEVRGNTIYF. The DNA for the CDR3 is TGTGCCAGCAGCTTAGCAGAAGTCCGAGGAAACACCATATATTTT.

The chain couples TRBV9 to TRBJ1-4, with 8 bases aligning to TRBD1. CDR3 size: 15 residues. CDR1 is SGDLS, CDR2 YYNGEE, per germline. With V trimmed by 4 bases and J by 3 bases, 5 bases remained unmatched. CDR3 bases: TGTGCCAGCAGCTCCGGGACAGGTTCTAATGAAAAACTGTTTTTT. Its protein product is CASSSGTGSNEKLFF.

The chain recombines TRBV5-4 with TRBJ1-1; 9 bases align to TRBD1. With 3 bases clipped from V and 4 bases from J, the junction kept 7 bases outside the gene matches. This CDR3 is built from 15 residues. Per germline, CDR1 SGHNT and CDR2 YYREEE (reference sequence). The CDR3, as DNA: TGTGCCAGCAGCTCACAGGGGGCGCGGTCCACTGAAGCTTTCTTT. It translates to CASSSQGARSTEAFF.

This clone was seen a few times. DNA for the CDR3: TGTGCCAGCAGCTGGTCCCTCGATCAGCCCCAGCATTTT. As protein: CASSWSLDQPQHF. The rearrangement joins TRBV5-6 to TRBJ1-5; D unclear. The CDR3 extends over 13 amino acids. Germline CDR1 reads SGHDT; CDR2 reads YYEEEE. With 3 bases removed from V and 5 bases from J, the gap between germline ends came to 9 bases.

This sequence joins TRBV9 and TRBJ1-3; D gene unclear. Germline V lookup: CDR1 SGDLS, CDR2 YYNGEE. V was shortened by 3 bases and J by 1 base, with 17 bases between the two germline ends. This CDR3 spans 17 amino acids. CDR3 residues: CASSAAPDTTSGNTIYF. The CDR3 DNA follows: TGTGCCAGCAGCGCGGCCCCCGATACGACTTCTGGAAACACCATATATTTT.

The chain combines TRBV19 with TRBJ2-1, with TRBD2 matching 7 bases. CDR3 size: 15 residues. CDR1 and CDR2 (germline): LNHDA, SQIVND (reference sequence). Germline trimming cut 9 bases from V and 0 bases from J; bases unmatched to any gene: 8. The CDR3 protein is CASKYRTSSYNEQFF. CDR3 in DNA: TGTGCCAGCAAATACCGGACTAGCTCCTACAATGAGCAGTTCTTC.

The V gene is TRBV9, the J gene TRBJ1-2, with 10 bases identical to TRBD1. With V trimmed by 0 bases and J by 4 bases, 3 bases remained unmatched. This CDR3 spans 15 amino acids. The germline gives CDR1 SGDLS, CDR2 YYNGEE. CDR3 DNA sequence: TGTGCCAGCAGCGTAGGACAGGGGGCTACCTATGGCTACACCTTC. It codes for CASSVGQGATYGYTF.

The sample holds one count of this clone. The rearrangement links TRBV7-9 to TRBJ2-5, with D possibly being TRBD1 or TRBD2 (5 bases each). Between the trimmed V and J ends, which lost 1 base and 5 bases, there was a span of 11 bases. The CDR3 runs 14 residues. Germline-derived CDR1 and CDR2 are SEHNR and FQNEAQ (reference sequence). CDR3 sequence reads: CASSLVFREETQYF. In nucleotides, the CDR3 is TGTGCCAGCAGCTTAGTTTTCAGGGAGGAGACCCAGTACTTC.

The CDR3 nucleotides read TGTGCCAGCAGTTTAGACAGATTTTACGAGCAGTACTTC. It specifies CASSLDRFYEQYF. This rearrangement joins TRBV12-3 or TRBV12-4 to TRBJ2-7; D gene ambiguous. V dropped 1 base and J dropped 4 bases, with 8 bases sitting between them. This CDR3 is built from 13 residues.

This rearrangement joins TRBV4-2 to TRBJ2-1; 10 bases fit TRBD1. The V gene's germline CDR1 is LGHNA and CDR2 YNFKEQ. The CDR3 covers 15 residues. V shed 3 bases, J shed 7 bases, and the junction held 6 bases outside the gene matches. CDR3 nucleotide sequence: TGTGCCAGCAGCCACAATCAGGACAGGGGGAATGAGCAGTTCTTC. The encoded protein is CASSHNQDRGNEQFF.

The chain joins TRBV5-1 to TRBJ1-3; 8 bases fit TRBD1. V was pared by 4 bases and J by 2 bases, with 8 bases of the junction left unmatched. CDR1 and CDR2 from the germline V gene are SGHRS and YFSETQ. CDR3 length: 16 residues. The CDR3 here is CASSISTGEAGNTIYF. CDR3 bases: TGCGCCAGCAGCATATCGACAGGGGAGGCTGGAAACACCATATATTTT.

This chain joins TRBV2 and TRBJ1-1; the D is unclear. This CDR3 has 13 amino acids. V was cut by 5 bases and J by 4 bases, with 11 bases left in between. Germline V lookup: CDR1 SNHLY, CDR2 FYNNEI. This CDR3 reads CASSRTEVTEAFF. Here the CDR3 DNA reads TGTGCCAGCAGTAGGACTGAGGTCACTGAAGCTTTCTTT.

J is TRBJ2-5 and V is TRBV7-2; 8 nucleotides align to TRBD1. Germline V gene sequence: CDR1 SGHTA, CDR2 FQGNSA. This CDR3 comprises 14 residues. With 1 base clipped from V and 5 bases from J, the junction kept 3 bases outside the gene matches. The CDR3 nucleotides read TGTGCCAGCAGCTTAGGGACAGGGAGGGAGACCCAGTACTTC. This translates into CASSLGTGRETQYF.

The rearrangement uses TRBV2 and TRBJ2-3; D not resolved. Per germline, CDR1 SNHLY and CDR2 FYNNEI. This CDR3 spans 15 amino acids. Trimming stripped 2 bases from V and 3 bases from J, with 12 bases between. The CDR3 DNA reads TGTGCCAGCAGTGAACAAAGGTCGAAGACAGATACGCAGTATTTT. Residues: CASSEQRSKTDTQYF.

The gene calls are TRBV30 and TRBJ1-2, with D uncertain. Looked up from germline, CDR1 is GTSNPN and CDR2 is SVGIG (reference sequence). CDR3 length: 13 residues. Trimming took 5 bases from V and 4 from J, leaving 14 bases between them. DNA for the CDR3: TGTGCCTGGGAAGGGAGGAGAATCTATGGCTACACCTTC. Amino acids: CAWEGRRIYGYTF.

This chain uses TRBV30 with TRBJ1-2; D is ambiguous. The CDR3 covers 8 residues. The germline gives CDR1 GTSNPN, CDR2 SVGIG (reference sequence). CDR3 nucleotide sequence: TGTGCAGCAGAAGGCTACACCTTC. Its protein is CAAEGYTF.

The rearrangement joins TRBV28 to TRBJ2-7, with 11 bases fitting TRBD2. This CDR3 is 16 amino acids long. Germline values: CDR1 MDHEN, CDR2 SYDVKM. V lost 0 bases and J lost 5; bases outside the gene matches: 6. The CDR3, as DNA: TGTGCCAGCAGTTTATGGGCTAGCGGGAGGTCCGACGAGCAGTACTTC. The encoded protein is CASSLWASGRSDEQYF.

The V call is TRBV4-3, the J call TRBJ1-5, with D tentatively TRBD1 (6 bases). The V and J ends lost 0 bases and 12 bases respectively, with 15 bases between them. In germline, CDR1 is LGHNA, CDR2 YSLEER. The CDR3 is 14 amino acids. The CDR3 reads CASSQEVRGTLQHF. The DNA of the CDR3 is TGCGCCAGCAGCCAAGAGGTCCGTGGGACACTCCAGCATTTT.

CDR3: CASSLTNSPLHF. The CDR3 DNA sequence: TGTGCCAGCAGCTTGACAAATTCACCCCTCCACTTT. The chain combines TRBV5-6 with TRBJ1-6; no clear D. Germline V gene data show CDR1 as SGHDT and CDR2 as YYEEEE. This CDR3 is built from 12 residues. The V and J ends lost 1 base and 7 bases respectively, with 3 bases between them.

This chain uses TRBV7-5 with TRBJ2-7; the DNA was not compared with TRBD2, the D call given in the table. TRBV7-5 is assigned pseudogene status. The length of the CDR3 is 14 residues. The CDR3 protein is CARSLDSPGREQYF. CDR3 nucleotides: TGTGCCAGAAGCTTAGACTCCCCGGGGAGAGAGCAGTACTTC.

The chain employs TRBV12-3 or TRBV12-4 and TRBJ1-2, with D unclear. The CDR3 runs 13 residues. Trimming left V 3 bases short and J 8 bases short, with 13 bases between. The CDR3 loop is CASSFGQSRGYTF. The CDR3 nucleotides are TGTGCCAGCAGTTTTGGCCAGTCGAGAGGCTACACCTTC.

The V call is TRBV6-1, the J call TRBJ1-3, with D unclear. V lost 0 bases to trimming and J lost 0 bases, with 15 bases between them. This CDR3 comprises 18 residues. The germline V gene encodes CDR1 MNHNS and CDR2 SASEGT. Written as DNA, the CDR3 is TGTGCCAGCAGTGAAGCGGCACCTACCCTTAACTCTGGAAACACCATATATTTT. The encoded protein is CASSEAAPTLNSGNTIYF.

Written as DNA, the CDR3 is TGCAGTGCTAGTAAGGGGAACACTGAAGCTTTCTTT. The encoded protein is CSASKGNTEAFF. The gene calls are TRBV20-1 and TRBJ1-1; D gene uncertain. The CDR3 is 12 residues long. The germline gives CDR1 DFQATT, CDR2 SNEGSKA (reference sequence). Trimming pared 3 bases from V and 1 base from J, leaving 6 bases between.

V gene TRBV30 combines with J gene TRBJ2-7; 13 bases map to TRBD2. CDR1 is GTSNPN and CDR2 is SVGIG in the germline V gene (reference sequence). V trimming: 7 bases; J trimming: 7 bases; junction bases outside the gene matches: 7. The CDR3 is made up of 13 amino acids. The CDR3 bases are TGTGCCTCAACTAGCGGGAGGGGGTTGGAGCAGTACTTC. Protein: CASTSGRGLEQYF.

V gene TRBV5-6 combines with J gene TRBJ1-1, with D unresolved. CDR1 is SGHDT and CDR2 is YYEEEE in the germline V gene. The CDR3 has 16 amino acids. Trimming shortened V by 1 base and J by 6 bases, and 19 bases separated the two germline ends. CDR3 in DNA: TGTGCCAGCAGCTTGTCCCTGCCAAGGGTGACGGCTGAAGCTTTCTTT. This gives the protein CASSLSLPRVTAEAFF.